This T cell receptor (beta chain) was found in a study of shared clonotypes between healthy human individuals. Worth noting for this clone: Its antigen remains unknown.

Naive CD8 populations comprised CD45RO-negative cells positively selected for CCR7, excluding terminally differentiated effector memory CD45RA+ cells. Findings and limits, study-wide: A reduction in generation probabilities was seen for non-shared clonotypes relative to those shared by all four donors. Compared with memory subsets, naive subsets generally had larger estimated richness.

Splitting of each subset's genomic DNA was done evenly across several immunoSEQ plates. Sequencing was performed with immunoSEQ multiplex PCR; in TCRdb, only in-frame clones are kept and a portion is missing. The table records about 2 million clones, just under 95% of them present only once. The source of this sequence is a man between 18 and 35 years old in good health. The sequencing sample was made of naive CD8+ T cells sorted from blood.

CDR3 amino acids: CASSLAHFLNTDTQYF. As DNA, the CDR3 is TGTGCCAGCAGCTTGGCCCATTTCTTAAATACAGATACGCAGTATTTT. The rearrangement links TRBV7-2 to TRBJ2-3; D gene ambiguous. V was pared by 3 bases and J by 3 bases, with 16 bases between. CDR3 length: 16 amino acids. Germline V gene lookup returns CDR1 SGHTA and CDR2 FQGNSA.